The 15 T cell receptor beta chains below come from one sample, sequenced in a study of cytomegalovirus exposure and HLA in healthy donors (dated by TCRdb to the late 2010s). Library preparation was by the immunoSEQ multiplex PCR assay. The multiplex PCR relied on a mix of 60 forward primers for TCR Vbeta segments and 13 reverse primers for TCR Jbeta segments. TCRdb took over this immuneACCESS table, retaining in-frame rearrangements with V and J assigned. Such tables are incomplete; in checked studies, under half of the missing clones stem from an unresolved V gene, and the remainder is unexplained. The sample contains some 100,000 clones, roughly 74% of them found a single time. The ten largest clones add up to 2.5% to 3.5% of the sample. The sequenced sample was PBMCs. The receptor source for this set is a female donor in good health and CMV-seropositive.

V gene TRBV7-3 combines with J gene TRBJ2-7; 7 nucleotides match TRBD1. The CDR3 runs to 13 residues. J gave up 1 base and V 5 bases, and 2 bases lay outside the gene matches. In germline, CDR1 is SGHTA, CDR2 FQGTGA. This chain's CDR3 is CASSPGGSYEQYF. The CDR3 region has the DNA TGTGCCAGCAGCCCAGGGGGATCCTACGAGCAGTACTTC.

This clone occurred a few times. V gene TRBV2 combines with J gene TRBJ1-2; D possibly corresponds to TRBD1 (5 bases). Between the trimmed V and J ends, which lost 5 bases and 6 bases, there was a span of 16 bases. The CDR3 has 14 amino acids. Germline V gene data show CDR1 as SNHLY and CDR2 as FYNNEI. The CDR3 nucleotides read TGTGCCAGCAGTATAACGGCGGGGACGAATGGCTACACCTTC. This sequence encodes CASSITAGTNGYTF.

This chain uses TRBV7-2 with TRBJ1-5, with D possibly matching TRBD1 (6 bases). CDR3 length equals 16 residues. With 5 bases removed from V and 0 bases from J, the gap between germline ends came to 14 bases. Germline V gives CDR1 SGHTA, CDR2 FQGNSA. CDR3 bases: TGTGCCAGCAGCAAAGAAGGGGGACATAGCAATCAGCCCCAGCATTTT. Translating it yields CASSKEGGHSNQPQHF.

This rearrangement joins TRBV28 to TRBJ1-4; D is uncertain. CDR1 MDHEN and CDR2 SYDVKM come from the germline V gene. Between the trimmed V and J ends, which lost 1 base and 8 bases, there was a span of 11 bases. This CDR3 region has 14 residues. The CDR3 DNA reads TGTGCCAGCAGTTTATCCCGTGCAGGAGAAAAACTGTTTTTT. Its translation: CASSLSRAGEKLFF.

The V and J genes are TRBV7-2 and TRBJ2-2; D is perhaps TRBD2 (5 bases). CDR1 and CDR2 from the germline V gene are SGHTA and FQGNSA. The CDR3 has 13 residues. V was shortened by 5 bases and J by 6 bases, with 10 bases between the two germline ends. CDR3 residues: CASSLDSPGELFF. CDR3 DNA sequence: TGTGCCAGCAGCCTGGACTCACCCGGGGAGCTGTTTTTT.

The chain combines TRBV18 with TRBJ1-6, with 7 bases matching TRBD1. Germline V CDR1 and CDR2: KGHSH, LQKENI. This CDR3 is built from 14 residues. V dropped 6 bases and J dropped 9; count of bases not matched to a gene: 8. This CDR3 reads CASSPGQAGSPLHF. In DNA, the CDR3 is TGTGCCAGCTCGCCCGGACAGGCGGGTTCACCCCTCCACTTT.

The rearrangement links TRBV6-5 to TRBJ2-7; the D gene is possibly TRBD1 (5 bases). This CDR3 comprises 15 residues. The germline V gene encodes CDR1 MNHEY and CDR2 SVGAGI. V lost 6 bases and J lost 6, with 21 bases in between. The CDR3 nucleotides read TGTGCCAGCAGGGCCCAGGGCGTCACGGCGTCCGAGCAGTACTTC. This sequence encodes CASRAQGVTASEQYF.

This clone was picked up a small number of times. The chain combines TRBV7-9 with TRBJ1-1, with 9 bases matching TRBD1. The CDR3 covers 16 residues. The junction had 13 bases not matched to a gene; V was cut back by 5 bases and J by 6 bases. The germline V gene has CDR1 SEHNR and CDR2 FQNEAQ (reference sequence). The CDR3 here is CASSVSQGAPFSEAFF. CDR3 DNA: TGTGCCAGCAGCGTTTCACAGGGGGCTCCATTCTCTGAAGCTTTCTTT.

CDR3 in amino acids: CASSSRQEYQETQYF. The DNA of the CDR3 is TGTGCCAGCAGTTCCAGACAGGAGTACCAAGAGACCCAGTACTTC. The chain is built from TRBV6-5 and TRBJ2-5, with D possibly matching TRBD1 (6 bases). The CDR3 sequence is 15 residues long. The germline V and J ends were trimmed by 4 bases and 0 bases, with 12 bases remaining between them. Germline-derived CDR1 and CDR2 are MNHEY and SVGAGI.

Worth noting for this clone: The junction does not match germline at one end; this may be a read error. The chain has TRBV7-7 and TRBJ2-5, with D maybe TRBD2 (5 bases). This CDR3 is built from 16 residues. Germline V gives CDR1 SSHAT, CDR2 FNYEAQ (reference sequence). The CDR3 spells CASSLALWTPRETQYF. The CDR3 DNA is TGTGCTAGCAGCTTAGCGCTCTGGACTCCCAGAGAGACCCAGTACTTC.

The rearrangement links TRBV6-5 to TRBJ2-7, with TRBD1 identical over 7 bases. J lost 2 bases, V lost 5 bases, and 9 bases had no gene match. The CDR3 runs to 15 residues. In germline, CDR1 is MNHEY, CDR2 SVGAGI. Here the CDR3 reads CASSRETGSAYEQYF. DNA for the CDR3: TGTGCCAGCAGTAGGGAGACAGGGAGCGCCTACGAGCAGTACTTC.

This chain connects TRBV6-1 to TRBJ1-1, with D tentatively TRBD1 (6 bases). Germline V CDR1 and CDR2: MNHNS, SASEGT. This CDR3 region has 16 residues. Trimming took 6 bases from V and 0 from J, leaving 17 bases between them. The CDR3 is CASSEIQGLMNTEAFF. CDR3 DNA sequence: TGTGCCAGCAGCGAAATACAGGGCTTAATGAACACTGAAGCTTTCTTT.

V usage is TRBV9 and J usage is TRBJ1-1; D possibly corresponds to TRBD1 (5 bases). In germline, CDR1 is SGDLS, CDR2 YYNGEE. This CDR3 is 14 amino acids long. Trimming pared 5 bases from V and 3 bases from J, leaving 14 bases between. In nucleotides, the CDR3 is TGTGCCAGCAGTGCCGGGGGGATATACACTGAAGCTTTCTTT. This encodes CASSAGGIYTEAFF.

The chain has TRBV30 and TRBJ1-2, with D perhaps matching TRBD1 (5 bases). V lost 0 bases to trimming and J lost 7 bases, with 12 bases between them. The CDR3 consists of 13 residues. CDR1 GTSNPN and CDR2 SVGIG come from the germline V gene (reference sequence). As DNA, the CDR3 is TGTGCCTGGAGTGTCATCTCTAGGGGTGGCTACACCTTC. Its translation: CAWSVISRGGYTF. Using reference TRBV30 and TRBJ1-2 for the parts outside the CDR3, the full variable domain is SQTIHQWPATLVQPVGSPLSLECTVEGTSNPNLYWYRQAAGRGLQLLFYSVGIGQISSEVPQNLSASRPQDRQFILSSKKLLLSDSGFYLCAWSVISRGGYTFGSGTRLTVV.

In its sample, this clone was seen a few times. This chain uses TRBV6-4 with TRBJ1-2, with D perhaps matching TRBD1 (6 bases). Trimming left V 2 bases short and J 8 bases short, with 15 bases between. CDR1 is MRHNA and CDR2 is SNTAGT in the germline V gene. CDR3 length: 14 residues. CDR3 residues: CASSDQTGVDGYTF. The CDR3 region has the DNA TGTGCCAGCAGTGACCAGACAGGAGTTGACGGCTACACCTTC.